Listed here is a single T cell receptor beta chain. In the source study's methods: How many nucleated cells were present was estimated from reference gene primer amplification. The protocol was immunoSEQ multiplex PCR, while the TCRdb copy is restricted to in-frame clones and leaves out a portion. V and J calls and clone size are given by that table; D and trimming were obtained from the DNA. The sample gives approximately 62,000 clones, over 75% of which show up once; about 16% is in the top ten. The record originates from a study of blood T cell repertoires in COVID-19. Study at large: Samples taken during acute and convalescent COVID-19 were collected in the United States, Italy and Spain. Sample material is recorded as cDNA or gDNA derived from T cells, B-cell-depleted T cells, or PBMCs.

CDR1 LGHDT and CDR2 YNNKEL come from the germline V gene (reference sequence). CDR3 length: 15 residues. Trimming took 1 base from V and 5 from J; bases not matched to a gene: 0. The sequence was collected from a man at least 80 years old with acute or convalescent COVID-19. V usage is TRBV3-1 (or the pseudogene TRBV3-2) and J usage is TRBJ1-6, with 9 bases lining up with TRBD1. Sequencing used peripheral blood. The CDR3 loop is CASSQGDRDNSPLHF. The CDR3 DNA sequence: TGTGCCAGCAGCCAAGGGGACAGGGATAATTCACCCCTCCACTTT.